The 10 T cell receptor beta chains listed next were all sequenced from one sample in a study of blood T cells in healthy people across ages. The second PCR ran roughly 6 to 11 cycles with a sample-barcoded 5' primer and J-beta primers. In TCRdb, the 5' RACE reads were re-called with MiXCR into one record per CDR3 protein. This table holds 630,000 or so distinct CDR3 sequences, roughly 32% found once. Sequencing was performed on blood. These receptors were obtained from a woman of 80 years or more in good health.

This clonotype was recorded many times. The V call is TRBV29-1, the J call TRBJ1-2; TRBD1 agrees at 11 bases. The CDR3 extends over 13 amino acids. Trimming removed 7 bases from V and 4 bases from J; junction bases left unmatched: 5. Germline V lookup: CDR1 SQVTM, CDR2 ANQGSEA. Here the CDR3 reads CSAGQGATYGYTF. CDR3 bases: TGCAGCGCCGGACAGGGGGCGACCTATGGCTACACCTTC.

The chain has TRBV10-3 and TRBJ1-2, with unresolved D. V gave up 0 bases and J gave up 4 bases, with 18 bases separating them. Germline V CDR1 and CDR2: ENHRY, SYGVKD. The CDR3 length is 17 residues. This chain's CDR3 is CAISESRAQGSGYGYTF. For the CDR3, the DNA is TGTGCCATCAGTGAGTCTCGGGCGCAAGGCAGCGGCTATGGCTACACCTTC.

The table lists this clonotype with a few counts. The CDR3 here is CASSETIMNTEAFF. The CDR3, as DNA: TGTGCCAGCAGTGAAACGATCATGAACACTGAAGCTTTCTTT. The genes are TRBV6-1 and TRBJ1-1, with D hard to call. The germline V gene has CDR1 MNHNS and CDR2 SASEGT. The CDR3 is 14 residues long. Trimming took off 2 bases at V and 0 bases at J, with 7 bases between the two ends.

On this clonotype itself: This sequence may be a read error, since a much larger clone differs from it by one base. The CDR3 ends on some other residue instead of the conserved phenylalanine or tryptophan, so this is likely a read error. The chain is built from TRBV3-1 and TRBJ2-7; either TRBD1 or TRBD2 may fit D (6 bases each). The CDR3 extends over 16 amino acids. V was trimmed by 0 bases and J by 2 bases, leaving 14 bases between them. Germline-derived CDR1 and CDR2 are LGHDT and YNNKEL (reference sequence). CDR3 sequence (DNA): TGTGCCAGCAGCCAAGATAGGAGGGGGGTTCCCTACGAGCAGTACTCC. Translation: CASSQDRRGVPYEQYS.

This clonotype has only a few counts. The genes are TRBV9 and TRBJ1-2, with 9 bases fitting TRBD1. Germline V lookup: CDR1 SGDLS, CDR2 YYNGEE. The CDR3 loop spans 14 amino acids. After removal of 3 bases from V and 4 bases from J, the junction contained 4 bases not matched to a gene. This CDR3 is CASSADRGLYGYTF. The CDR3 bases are TGTGCCAGCAGCGCGGACAGGGGCCTCTATGGCTACACCTTC.

The CDR3 loop reads CASSANRPMNTEAFF. The CDR3 nucleotides are TGCGCCAGCAGCGCCAACAGGCCTATGAACACTGAAGCTTTCTTT. The V gene is TRBV5-1, the J gene TRBJ1-1, with D possibly being TRBD1 (5 bases). The germline V gene has CDR1 SGHRS and CDR2 YFSETQ. Trimming took off 4 bases at V and 0 bases at J, with 13 bases between the two ends. The CDR3 spans 15 residues.

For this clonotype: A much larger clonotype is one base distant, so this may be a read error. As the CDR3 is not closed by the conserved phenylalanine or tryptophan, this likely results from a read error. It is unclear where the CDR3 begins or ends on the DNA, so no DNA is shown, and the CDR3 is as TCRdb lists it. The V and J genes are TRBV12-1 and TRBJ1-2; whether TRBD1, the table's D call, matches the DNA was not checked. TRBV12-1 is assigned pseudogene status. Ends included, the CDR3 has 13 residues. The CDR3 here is CASSFGQGRGYTL.

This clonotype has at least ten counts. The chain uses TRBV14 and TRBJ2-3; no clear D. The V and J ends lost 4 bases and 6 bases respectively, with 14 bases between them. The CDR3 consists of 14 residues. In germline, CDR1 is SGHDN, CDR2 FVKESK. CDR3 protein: CASSPLNAADTQYF. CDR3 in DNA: TGTGCCAGCAGCCCCCTCAACGCGGCGGATACGCAGTATTTT.

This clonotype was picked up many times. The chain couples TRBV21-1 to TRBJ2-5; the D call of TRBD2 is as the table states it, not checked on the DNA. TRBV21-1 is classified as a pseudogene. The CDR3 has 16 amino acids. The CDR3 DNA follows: TGTGCCAGCAGCACTGCTAAGCGGGACTCCCAAGAGACCCAGTACTTC. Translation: CASSTAKRDSQETQYF.

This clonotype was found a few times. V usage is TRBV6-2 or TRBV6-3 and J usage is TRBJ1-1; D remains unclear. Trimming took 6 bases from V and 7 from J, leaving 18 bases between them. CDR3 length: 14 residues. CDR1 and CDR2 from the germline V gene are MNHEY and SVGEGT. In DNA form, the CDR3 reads TGTGCCAGCAGGTACATAAGGGAGATTGGTGAAGCTTTCTTT. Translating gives CASRYIREIGEAFF.